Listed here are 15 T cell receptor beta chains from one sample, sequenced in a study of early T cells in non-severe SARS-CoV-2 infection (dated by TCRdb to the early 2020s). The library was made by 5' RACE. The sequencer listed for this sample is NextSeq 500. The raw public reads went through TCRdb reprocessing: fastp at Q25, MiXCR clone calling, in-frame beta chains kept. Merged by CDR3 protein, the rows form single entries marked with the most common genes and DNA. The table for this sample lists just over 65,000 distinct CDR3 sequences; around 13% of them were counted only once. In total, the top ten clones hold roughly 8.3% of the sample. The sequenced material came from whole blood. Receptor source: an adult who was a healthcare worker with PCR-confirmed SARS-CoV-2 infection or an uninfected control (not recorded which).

The CDR3 loop reads CASTVLGTEAFF. CDR3 DNA: TGTGCCAGCACCGTCCTTGGAACAGAAGCTTTCTTT. The rearrangement uses TRBV28 and TRBJ1-1; D unresolved. The CDR3 spans 12 residues. Germline values: CDR1 MDHEN, CDR2 SYDVKM. The V gene lost 7 bases and the J gene lost 8 bases, with 14 bases spanning the gap.

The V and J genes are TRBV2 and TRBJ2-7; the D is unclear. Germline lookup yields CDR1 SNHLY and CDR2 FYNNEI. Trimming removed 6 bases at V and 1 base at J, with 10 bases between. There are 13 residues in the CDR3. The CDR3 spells CASRPRDSYEQYF. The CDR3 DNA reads TGTGCCAGCAGACCAAGGGATTCCTACGAGCAGTACTTC.

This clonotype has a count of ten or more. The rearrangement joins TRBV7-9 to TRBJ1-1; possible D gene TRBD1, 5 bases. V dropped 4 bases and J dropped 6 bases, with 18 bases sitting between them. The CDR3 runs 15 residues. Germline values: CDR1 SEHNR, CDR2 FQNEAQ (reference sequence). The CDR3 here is CASSSAGGEWSEAFF. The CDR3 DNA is TGTGCCAGCAGCTCGGCAGGAGGGGAATGGTCTGAAGCTTTCTTT.

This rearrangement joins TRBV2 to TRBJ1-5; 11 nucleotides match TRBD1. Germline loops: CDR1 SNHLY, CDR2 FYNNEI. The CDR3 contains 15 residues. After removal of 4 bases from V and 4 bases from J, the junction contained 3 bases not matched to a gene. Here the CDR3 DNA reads TGTGCCAGCAGTGCGGACAGGGGGCGTAATCAGCCCCAGCATTTT. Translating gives CASSADRGRNQPQHF.

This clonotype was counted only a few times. The chain's CDR3 is CSETSAISNEQFF. The CDR3 DNA follows: TGCAGCGAAACTAGCGCAATTTCGAATGAGCAGTTCTTC. The chain links TRBV29-1 to TRBJ2-1, with 7 bases fitting TRBD2. V was clipped by 7 bases and J by 7 bases; unmatched bases: 10. The germline gives CDR1 SQVTM, CDR2 ANQGSEA. The CDR3 consists of 13 residues.

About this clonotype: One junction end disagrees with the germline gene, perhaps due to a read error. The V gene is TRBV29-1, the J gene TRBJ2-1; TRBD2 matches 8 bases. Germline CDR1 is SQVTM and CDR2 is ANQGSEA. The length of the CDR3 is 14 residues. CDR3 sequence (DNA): TGCAGCGTCGAAGCGGGAGCCTCCTACAATGAGCAGTTCTTC. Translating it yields CSVEAGASYNEQFF.

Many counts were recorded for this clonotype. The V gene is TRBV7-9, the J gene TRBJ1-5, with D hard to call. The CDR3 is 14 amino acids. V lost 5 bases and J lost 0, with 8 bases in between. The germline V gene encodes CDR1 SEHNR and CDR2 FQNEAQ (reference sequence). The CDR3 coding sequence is TGTGCCAGCAGCCCAGGAAATAGCAATCAGCCCCAGCATTTT. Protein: CASSPGNSNQPQHF.

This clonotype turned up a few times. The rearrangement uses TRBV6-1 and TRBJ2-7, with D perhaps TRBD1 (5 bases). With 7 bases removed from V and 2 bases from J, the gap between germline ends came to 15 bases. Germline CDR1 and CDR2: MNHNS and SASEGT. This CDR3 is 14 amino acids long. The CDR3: CASTPSTVTYEQYF. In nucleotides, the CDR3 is TGTGCCAGCACCCCATCGACAGTGACCTACGAGCAGTACTTC.

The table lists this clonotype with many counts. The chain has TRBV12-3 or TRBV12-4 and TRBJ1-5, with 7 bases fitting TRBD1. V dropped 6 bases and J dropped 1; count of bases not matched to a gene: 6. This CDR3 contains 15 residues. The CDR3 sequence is CASSVQGMSNQPQHF. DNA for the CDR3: TGTGCCAGCAGCGTACAGGGGATGAGCAATCAGCCCCAGCATTTT.

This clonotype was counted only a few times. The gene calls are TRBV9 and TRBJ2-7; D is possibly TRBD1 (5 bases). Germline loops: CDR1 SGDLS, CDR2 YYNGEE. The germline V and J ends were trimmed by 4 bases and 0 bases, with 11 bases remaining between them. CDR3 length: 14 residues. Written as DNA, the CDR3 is TGTGCCAGCAGCTTCAGGGCGTCCTCCTACGAGCAGTACTTC. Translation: CASSFRASSYEQYF.

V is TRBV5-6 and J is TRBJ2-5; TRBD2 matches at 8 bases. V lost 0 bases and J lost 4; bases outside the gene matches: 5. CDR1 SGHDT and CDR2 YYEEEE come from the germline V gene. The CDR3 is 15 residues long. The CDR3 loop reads CASSLAGREGETQYF. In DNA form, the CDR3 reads TGTGCCAGCAGCTTGGCCGGGAGGGAGGGAGAGACCCAGTACTTC.

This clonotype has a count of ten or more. This chain's CDR3 is CASSEFRAGGPREQFF. The CDR3 nucleotides read TGCGCCAGCAGTGAGTTTCGAGCGGGAGGGCCCAGAGAGCAGTTCTTC. J is TRBJ2-1 and V is TRBV10-2, with 10 bases identical to TRBD2. The germline CDR1 and CDR2 sequences are WSHSY and SAAADI. The CDR3 runs to 16 residues. After removal of 1 base from V and 10 bases from J, the junction contained 10 bases not matched to a gene.

Here the CDR3 DNA reads TGCGCCAGCAACCCTTGGGGCGCGAGCACAGATACGCAGTATTTT. As protein: CASNPWGASTDTQYF. The J gene is TRBJ2-3, the V gene TRBV5-1; D is possibly TRBD1 (5 bases). The V gene's germline CDR1 is SGHRS and CDR2 YFSETQ. There are 15 residues in the CDR3. The germline V and J ends were trimmed by 6 bases and 0 bases, with 14 bases remaining between them.

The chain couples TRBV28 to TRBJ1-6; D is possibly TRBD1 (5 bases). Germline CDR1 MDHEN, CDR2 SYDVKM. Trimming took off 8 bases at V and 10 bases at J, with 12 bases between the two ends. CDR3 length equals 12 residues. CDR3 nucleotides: TGTGCCAGCTGTCCAGGGTTATCACCCCTCCACTTT. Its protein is CASCPGLSPLHF.

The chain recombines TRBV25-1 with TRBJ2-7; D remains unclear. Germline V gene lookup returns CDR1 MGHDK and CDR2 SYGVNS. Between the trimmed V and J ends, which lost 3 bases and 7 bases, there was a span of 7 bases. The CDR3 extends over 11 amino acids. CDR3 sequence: CASSDWDEQYF. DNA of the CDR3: TGTGCCAGCAGTGACTGGGATGAGCAGTACTTC.